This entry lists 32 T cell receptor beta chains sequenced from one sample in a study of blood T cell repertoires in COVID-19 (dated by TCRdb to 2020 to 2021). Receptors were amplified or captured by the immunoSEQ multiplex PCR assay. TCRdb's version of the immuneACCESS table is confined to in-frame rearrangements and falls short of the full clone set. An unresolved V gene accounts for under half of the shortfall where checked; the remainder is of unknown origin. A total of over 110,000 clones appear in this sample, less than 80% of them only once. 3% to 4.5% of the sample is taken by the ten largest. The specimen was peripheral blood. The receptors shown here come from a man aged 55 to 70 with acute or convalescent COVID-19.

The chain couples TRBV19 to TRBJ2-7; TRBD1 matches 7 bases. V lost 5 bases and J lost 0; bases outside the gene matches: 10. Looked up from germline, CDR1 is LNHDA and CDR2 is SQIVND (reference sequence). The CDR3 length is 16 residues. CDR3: CASSSPSRGTSYEQYF. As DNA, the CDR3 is TGTGCCAGTAGTTCCCCTTCCAGGGGGACCTCCTACGAGCAGTACTTC.

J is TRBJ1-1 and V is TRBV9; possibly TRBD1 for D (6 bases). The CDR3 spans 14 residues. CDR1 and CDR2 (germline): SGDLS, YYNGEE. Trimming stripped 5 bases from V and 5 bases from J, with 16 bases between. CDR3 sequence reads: CASSRPGGRTEAFF. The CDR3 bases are TGTGCCAGCAGTCGACCCGGGGGGCGGACTGAAGCTTTCTTT.

The CDR3 region has the DNA TGTGCCAGTTTGGACTTGGGGAGAGAGAATGAGCAGTTCTTC. The encoded protein is CASLDLGRENEQFF. The chain carries TRBV6-7 and TRBJ2-1; TRBD2 is a possible D gene (5 bases). TRBV6-7 is annotated as an ORF whose role is uncertain. CDR3 size: 14 residues. V lost 9 bases and J lost 7, with 19 bases in between.

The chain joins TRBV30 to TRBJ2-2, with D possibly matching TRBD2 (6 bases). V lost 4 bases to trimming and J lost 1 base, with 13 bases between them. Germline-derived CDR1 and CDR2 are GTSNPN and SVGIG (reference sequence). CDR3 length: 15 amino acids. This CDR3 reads CAWTSNGRNTGELFF. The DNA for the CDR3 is TGTGCCTGGACTTCAAACGGGAGGAACACCGGGGAGCTGTTTTTT.

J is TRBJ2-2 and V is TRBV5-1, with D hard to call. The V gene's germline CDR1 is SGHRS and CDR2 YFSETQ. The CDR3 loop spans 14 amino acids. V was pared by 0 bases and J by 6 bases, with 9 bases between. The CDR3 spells CASSLVVEPGELFF. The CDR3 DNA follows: TGCGCCAGCAGCTTGGTCGTGGAGCCCGGGGAGCTGTTTTTT.

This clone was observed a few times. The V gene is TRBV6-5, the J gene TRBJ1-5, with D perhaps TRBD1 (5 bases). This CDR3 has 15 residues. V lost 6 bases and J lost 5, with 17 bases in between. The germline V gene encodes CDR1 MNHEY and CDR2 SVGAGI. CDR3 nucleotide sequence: TGTGCCAGCAGCCCCGGACCAGGGCAGCATCAGCCCCAGCATTTT. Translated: CASSPGPGQHQPQHF.

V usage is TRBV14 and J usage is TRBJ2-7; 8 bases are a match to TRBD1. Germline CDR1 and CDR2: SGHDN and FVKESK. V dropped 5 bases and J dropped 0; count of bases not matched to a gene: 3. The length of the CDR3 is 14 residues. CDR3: CASSIQGGSYEQYF. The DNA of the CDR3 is TGTGCCAGCAGCATACAGGGGGGCTCCTACGAGCAGTACTTC.

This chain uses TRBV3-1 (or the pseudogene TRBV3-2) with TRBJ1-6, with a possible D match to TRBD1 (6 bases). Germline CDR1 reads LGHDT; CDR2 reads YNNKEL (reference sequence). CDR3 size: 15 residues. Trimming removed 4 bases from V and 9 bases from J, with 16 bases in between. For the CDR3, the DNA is TGTGCCAGCAGCCCCCCGGGACACGTCATTTCACCCCTCCACTTT. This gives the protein CASSPPGHVISPLHF.

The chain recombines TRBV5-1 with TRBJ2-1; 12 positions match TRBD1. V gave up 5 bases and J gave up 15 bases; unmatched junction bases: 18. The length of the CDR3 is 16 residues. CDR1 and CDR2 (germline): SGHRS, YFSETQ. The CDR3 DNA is TGCGCCAGCAGTCGGTGGGACAGGGGGCTGGGAAGCGGCCTGTTCTTC. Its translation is CASSRWDRGLGSGLFF.

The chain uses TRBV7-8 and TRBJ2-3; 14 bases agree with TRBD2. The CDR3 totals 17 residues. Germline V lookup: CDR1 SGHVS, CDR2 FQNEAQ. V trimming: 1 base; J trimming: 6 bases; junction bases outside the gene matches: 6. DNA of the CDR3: TGTGCCAGCAGCTTAGGAGTCGGGACTAGCGGGAGTGATACGCAGTATTTT. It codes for CASSLGVGTSGSDTQYF.

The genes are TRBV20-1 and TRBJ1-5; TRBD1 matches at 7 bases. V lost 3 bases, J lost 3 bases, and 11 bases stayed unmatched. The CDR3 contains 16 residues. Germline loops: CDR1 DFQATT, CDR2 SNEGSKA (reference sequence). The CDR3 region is CSASNRDSGFNQPQHF. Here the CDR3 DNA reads TGCAGTGCTAGTAACCGGGACAGCGGTTTCAATCAGCCCCAGCATTTT.

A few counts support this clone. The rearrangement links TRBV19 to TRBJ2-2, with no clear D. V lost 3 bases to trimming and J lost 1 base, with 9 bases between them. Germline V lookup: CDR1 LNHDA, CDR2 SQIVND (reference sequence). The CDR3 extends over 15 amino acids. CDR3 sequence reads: CASSIDGLNTGELFF. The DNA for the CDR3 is TGTGCCAGTAGTATCGACGGGTTGAACACCGGGGAGCTGTTTTTT.

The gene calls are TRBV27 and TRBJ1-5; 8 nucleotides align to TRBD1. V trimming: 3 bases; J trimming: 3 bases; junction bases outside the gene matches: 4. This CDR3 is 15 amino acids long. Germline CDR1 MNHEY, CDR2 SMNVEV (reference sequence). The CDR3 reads CASSFRQGFNQPQHF. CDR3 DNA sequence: TGTGCCAGCAGTTTTCGACAGGGGTTCAATCAGCCCCAGCATTTT.

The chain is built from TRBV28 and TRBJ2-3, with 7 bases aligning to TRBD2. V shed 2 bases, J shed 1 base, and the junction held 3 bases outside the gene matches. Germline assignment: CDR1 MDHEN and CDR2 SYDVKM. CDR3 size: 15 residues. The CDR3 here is CASSLPGGGTDTQYF. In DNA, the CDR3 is TGTGCCAGCAGTTTACCGGGAGGAGGCACAGATACGCAGTATTTT.

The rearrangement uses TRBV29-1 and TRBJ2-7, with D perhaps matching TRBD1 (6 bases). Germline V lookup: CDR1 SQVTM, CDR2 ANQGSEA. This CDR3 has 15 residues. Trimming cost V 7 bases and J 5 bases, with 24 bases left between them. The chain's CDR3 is CSATTLRGSHDEQYF. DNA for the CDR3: TGCAGCGCCACTACCTTAAGGGGGAGTCACGACGAGCAGTACTTC.

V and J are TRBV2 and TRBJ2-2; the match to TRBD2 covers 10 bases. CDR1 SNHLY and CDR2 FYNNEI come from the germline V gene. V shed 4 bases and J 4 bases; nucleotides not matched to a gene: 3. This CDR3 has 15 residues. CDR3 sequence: CASSVLAGLTGELFF. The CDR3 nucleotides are TGTGCCAGCAGTGTACTAGCGGGACTCACCGGGGAGCTGTTTTTT.

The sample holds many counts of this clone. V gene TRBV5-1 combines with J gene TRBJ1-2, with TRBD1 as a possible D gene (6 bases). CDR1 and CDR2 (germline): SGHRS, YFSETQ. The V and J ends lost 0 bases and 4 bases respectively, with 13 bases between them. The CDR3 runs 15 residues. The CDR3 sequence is CASSLGSQGIYGYTF. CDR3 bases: TGCGCCAGCAGCTTGGGGTCCCAGGGGATCTATGGCTACACCTTC.

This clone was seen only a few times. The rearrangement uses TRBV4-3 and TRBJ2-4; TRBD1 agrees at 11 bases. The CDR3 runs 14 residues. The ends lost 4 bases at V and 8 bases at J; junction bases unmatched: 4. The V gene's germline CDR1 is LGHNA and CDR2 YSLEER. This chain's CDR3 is CASSPGTGGYIQYF. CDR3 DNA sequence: TGCGCCAGCAGCCCCGGGACAGGGGGGTACATTCAGTACTTC.

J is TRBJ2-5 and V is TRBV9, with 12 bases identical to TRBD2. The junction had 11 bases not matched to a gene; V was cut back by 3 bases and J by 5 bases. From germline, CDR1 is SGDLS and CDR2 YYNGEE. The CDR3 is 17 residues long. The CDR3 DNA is TGTGCCAGCAGCGCCCGCCAGACTAGCGGGAGCAGTGAGACCCAGTACTTC. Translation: CASSARQTSGSSETQYF.

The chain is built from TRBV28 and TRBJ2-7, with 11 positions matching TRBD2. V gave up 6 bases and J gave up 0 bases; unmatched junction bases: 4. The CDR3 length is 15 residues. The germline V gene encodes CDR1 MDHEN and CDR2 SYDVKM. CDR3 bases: TGTGCCAGCAGGACTAGCGGGGAGAGCTCCTACGAGCAGTACTTC. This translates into CASRTSGESSYEQYF.

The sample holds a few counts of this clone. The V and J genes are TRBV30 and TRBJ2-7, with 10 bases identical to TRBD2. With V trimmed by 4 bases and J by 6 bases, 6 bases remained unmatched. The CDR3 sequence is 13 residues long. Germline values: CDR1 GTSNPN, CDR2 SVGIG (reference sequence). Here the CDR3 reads CAWTSGRLLEQYF. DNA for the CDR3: TGTGCCTGGACTAGCGGGAGACTGCTCGAGCAGTACTTC.

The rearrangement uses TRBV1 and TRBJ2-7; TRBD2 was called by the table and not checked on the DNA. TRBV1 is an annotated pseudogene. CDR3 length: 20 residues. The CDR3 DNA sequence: TGCACCAGCAGCCAAGGCCCTCCTCGTGGACACGGGGTAGCGGGAGCCGAGCAGTACTTC. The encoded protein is CTSSQGPPRGHGVAGAEQYF.

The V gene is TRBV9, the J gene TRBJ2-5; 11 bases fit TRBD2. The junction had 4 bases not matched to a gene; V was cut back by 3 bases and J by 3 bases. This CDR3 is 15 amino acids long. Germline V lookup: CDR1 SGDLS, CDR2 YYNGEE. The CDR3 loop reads CASSEPLAGEETQYF. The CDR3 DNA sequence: TGTGCCAGCAGCGAGCCACTAGCGGGAGAAGAGACCCAGTACTTC.

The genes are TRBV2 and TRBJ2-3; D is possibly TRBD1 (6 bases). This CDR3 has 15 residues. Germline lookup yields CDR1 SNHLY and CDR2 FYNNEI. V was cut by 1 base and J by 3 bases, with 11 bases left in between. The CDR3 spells CASSEEGRGTDTQYF. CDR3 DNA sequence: TGTGCCAGCAGTGAAGAGGGCAGGGGTACAGATACGCAGTATTTT.

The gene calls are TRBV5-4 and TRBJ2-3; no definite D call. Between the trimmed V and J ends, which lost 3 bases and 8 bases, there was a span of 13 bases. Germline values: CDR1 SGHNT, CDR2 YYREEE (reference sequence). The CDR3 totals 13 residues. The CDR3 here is CASSSSPPGTQYF. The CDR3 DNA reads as TGTGCCAGCAGCTCTTCCCCCCCGGGTACGCAGTATTTT.

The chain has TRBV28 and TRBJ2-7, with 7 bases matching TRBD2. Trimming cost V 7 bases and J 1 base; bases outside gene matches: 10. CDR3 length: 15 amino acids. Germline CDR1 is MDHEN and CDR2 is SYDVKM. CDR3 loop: CASTRFWGGSYEQYF. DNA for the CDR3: TGTGCCAGCACTCGCTTCTGGGGGGGATCCTACGAGCAGTACTTC.

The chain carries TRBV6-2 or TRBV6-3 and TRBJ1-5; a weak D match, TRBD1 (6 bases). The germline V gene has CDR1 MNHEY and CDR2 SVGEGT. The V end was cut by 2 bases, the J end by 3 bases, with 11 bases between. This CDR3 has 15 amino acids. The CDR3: CASSYDNRVNQPQHF. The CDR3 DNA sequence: TGTGCCAGCAGTTACGATAACAGGGTCAATCAGCCCCAGCATTTT.

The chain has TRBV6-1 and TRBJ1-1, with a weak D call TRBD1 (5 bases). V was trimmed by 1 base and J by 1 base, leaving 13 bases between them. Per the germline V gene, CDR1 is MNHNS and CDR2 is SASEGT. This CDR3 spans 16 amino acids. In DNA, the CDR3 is TGTGCCAGCAGTGAAGTGAACGACAGCCCGAACACTGAAGCTTTCTTT. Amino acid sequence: CASSEVNDSPNTEAFF.

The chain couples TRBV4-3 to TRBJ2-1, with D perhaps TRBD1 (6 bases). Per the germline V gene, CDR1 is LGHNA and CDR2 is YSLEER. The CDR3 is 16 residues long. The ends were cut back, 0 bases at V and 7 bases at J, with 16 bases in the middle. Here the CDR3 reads CASSQDSWGRGNEQFF. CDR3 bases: TGCGCCAGCAGCCAAGATTCCTGGGGGCGCGGGAATGAGCAGTTCTTC.

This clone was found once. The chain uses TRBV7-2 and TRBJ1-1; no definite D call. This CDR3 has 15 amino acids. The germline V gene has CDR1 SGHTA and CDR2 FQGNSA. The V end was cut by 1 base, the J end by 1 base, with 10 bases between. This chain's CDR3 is CASSLGPHGNTEAFF. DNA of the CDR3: TGTGCCAGCAGCTTAGGGCCTCATGGGAACACTGAAGCTTTCTTT.

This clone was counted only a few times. The CDR3 coding sequence is TGTGCCAGCAGCTTTCCGACTAGCGGGAGAGAAACCGGGGAGCTGTTTTTT. This codes for CASSFPTSGRETGELFF. This chain uses TRBV5-4 with TRBJ2-2; 12 nucleotides align to TRBD2. The CDR3 runs to 17 residues. V was clipped by 2 bases and J by 5 bases; unmatched bases: 7. Germline V gene data show CDR1 as SGHNT and CDR2 as YYREEE (reference sequence).

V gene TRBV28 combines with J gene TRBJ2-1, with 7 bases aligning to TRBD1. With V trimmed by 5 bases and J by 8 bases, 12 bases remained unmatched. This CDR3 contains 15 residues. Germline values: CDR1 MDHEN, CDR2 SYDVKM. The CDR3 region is CASSSGQEILDEQFF. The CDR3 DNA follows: TGTGCCAGCAGTAGCGGACAGGAAATTCTTGATGAGCAGTTCTTC.